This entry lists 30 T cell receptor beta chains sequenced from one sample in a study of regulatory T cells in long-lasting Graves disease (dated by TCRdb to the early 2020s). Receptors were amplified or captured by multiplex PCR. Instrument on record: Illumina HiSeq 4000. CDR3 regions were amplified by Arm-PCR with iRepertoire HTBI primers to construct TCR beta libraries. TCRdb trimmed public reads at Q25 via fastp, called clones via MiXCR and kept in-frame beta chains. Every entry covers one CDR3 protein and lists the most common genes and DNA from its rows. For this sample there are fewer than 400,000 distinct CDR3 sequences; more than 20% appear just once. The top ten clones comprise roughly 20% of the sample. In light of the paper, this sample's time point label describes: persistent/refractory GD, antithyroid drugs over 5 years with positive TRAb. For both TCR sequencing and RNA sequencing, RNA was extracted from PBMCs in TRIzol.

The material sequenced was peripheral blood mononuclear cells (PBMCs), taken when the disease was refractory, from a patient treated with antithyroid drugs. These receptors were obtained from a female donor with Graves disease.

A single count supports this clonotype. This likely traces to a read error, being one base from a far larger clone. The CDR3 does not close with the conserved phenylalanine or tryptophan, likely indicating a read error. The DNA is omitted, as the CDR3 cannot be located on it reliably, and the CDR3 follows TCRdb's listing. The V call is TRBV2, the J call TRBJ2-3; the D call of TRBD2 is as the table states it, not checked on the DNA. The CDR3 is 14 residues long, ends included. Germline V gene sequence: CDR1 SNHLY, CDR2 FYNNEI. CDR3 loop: CASRGLASAETQYL.

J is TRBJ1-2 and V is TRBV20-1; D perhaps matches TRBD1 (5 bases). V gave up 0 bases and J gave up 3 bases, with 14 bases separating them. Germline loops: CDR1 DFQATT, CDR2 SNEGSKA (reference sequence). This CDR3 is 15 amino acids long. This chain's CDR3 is CSAREVGGSDYGYTF. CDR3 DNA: TGCAGTGCTAGAGAGGTTGGGGGGTCAGACTATGGCTACACCTTC.

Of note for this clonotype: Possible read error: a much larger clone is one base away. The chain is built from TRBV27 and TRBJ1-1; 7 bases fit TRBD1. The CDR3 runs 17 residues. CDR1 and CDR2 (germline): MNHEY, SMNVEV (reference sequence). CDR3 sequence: CASSLGAYRGANAEAFF. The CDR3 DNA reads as TGTGCCAGCAGTTTAGGGGCCTACAGGGGCGCGAACGCTGAAGCTTTCTTT.

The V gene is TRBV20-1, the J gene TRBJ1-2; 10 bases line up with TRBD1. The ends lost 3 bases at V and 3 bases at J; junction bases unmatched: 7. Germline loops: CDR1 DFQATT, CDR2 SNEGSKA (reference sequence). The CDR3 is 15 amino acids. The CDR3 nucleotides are TGCAGTGCTAGCCCCCCGGGACAGGGGTACTATGGCTACACCTTC. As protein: CSASPPGQGYYGYTF.

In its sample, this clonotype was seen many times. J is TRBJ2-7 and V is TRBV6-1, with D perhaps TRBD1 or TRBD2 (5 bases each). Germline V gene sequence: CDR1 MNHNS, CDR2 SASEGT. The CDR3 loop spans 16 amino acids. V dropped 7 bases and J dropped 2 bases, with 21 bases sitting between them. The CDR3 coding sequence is TGTGCCAGCACCGCATTCATCAGGGACCCAACCTACGAGCAGTACTTC. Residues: CASTAFIRDPTYEQYF.

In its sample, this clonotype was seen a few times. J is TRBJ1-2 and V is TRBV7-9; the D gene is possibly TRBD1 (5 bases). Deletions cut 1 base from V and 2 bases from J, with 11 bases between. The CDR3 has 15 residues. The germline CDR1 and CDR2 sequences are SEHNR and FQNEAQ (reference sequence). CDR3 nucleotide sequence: TGTGCCAGCAGCTTAGAAGGGGCAGCCAACTATGGCTACACCTTC. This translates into CASSLEGAANYGYTF.

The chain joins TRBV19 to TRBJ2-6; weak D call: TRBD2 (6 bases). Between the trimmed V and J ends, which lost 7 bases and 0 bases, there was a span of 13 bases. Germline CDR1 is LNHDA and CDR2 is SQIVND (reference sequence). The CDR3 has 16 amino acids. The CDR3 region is CASKMIGSSGANVLTF. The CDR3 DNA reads TGTGCCAGTAAAATGATCGGGAGCTCTGGGGCCAACGTCCTGACTTTC.

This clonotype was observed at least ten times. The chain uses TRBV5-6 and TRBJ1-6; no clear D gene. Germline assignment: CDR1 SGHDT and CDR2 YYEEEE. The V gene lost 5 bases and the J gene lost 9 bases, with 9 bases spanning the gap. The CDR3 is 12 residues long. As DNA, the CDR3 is TGTGCCAGCAGTTTACTCAGTTCACCCCTCCACTTT. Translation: CASSLLSSPLHF.

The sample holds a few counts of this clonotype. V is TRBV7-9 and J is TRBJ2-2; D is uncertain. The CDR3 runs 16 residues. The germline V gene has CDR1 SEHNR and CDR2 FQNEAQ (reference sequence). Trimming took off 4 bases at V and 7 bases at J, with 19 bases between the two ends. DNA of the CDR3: TGTGCCAGCAGCTCGCAGAGACCCCGATTAGGCGGGGAGCTGTTTTTT. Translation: CASSSQRPRLGGELFF.

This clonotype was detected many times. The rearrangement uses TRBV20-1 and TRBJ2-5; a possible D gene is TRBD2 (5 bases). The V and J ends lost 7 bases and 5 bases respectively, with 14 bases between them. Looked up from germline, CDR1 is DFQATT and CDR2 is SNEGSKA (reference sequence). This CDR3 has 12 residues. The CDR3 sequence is CSVRIRGETQYF. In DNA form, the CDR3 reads TGCAGTGTACGGATCCGCGGGGAGACCCAGTACTTC.

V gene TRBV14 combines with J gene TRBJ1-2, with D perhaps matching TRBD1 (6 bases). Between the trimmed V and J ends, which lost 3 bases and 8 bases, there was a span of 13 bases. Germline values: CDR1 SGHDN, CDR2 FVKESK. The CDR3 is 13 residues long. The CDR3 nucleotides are TGTGCCAGCAGCCAGAAACAGGGATGGGGCTACACCTTC. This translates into CASSQKQGWGYTF.

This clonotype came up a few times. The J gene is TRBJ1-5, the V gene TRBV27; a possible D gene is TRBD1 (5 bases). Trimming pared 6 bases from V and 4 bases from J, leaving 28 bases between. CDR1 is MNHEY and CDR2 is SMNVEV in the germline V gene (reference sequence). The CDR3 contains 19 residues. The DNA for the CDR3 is TGTGCCAGCAGCCCCGGATTCCGGGACTCTACCGATGGTAATCAGCCCCAGCATTTT. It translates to CASSPGFRDSTDGNQPQHF.

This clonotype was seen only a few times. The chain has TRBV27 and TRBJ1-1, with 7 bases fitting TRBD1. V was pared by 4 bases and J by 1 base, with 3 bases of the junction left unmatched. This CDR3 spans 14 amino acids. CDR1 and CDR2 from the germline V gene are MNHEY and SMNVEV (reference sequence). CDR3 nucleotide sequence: TGTGCCAGCAGTTGGGGGACAGAGAACACTGAAGCTTTCTTT. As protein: CASSWGTENTEAFF.

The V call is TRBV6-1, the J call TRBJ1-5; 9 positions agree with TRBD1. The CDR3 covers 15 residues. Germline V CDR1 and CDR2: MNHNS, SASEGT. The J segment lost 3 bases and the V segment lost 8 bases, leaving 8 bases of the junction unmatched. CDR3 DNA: TGTGCCAGCGGTGCCGGGACAGGGCCCAATCAGCCCCAGCATTTT. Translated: CASGAGTGPNQPQHF.

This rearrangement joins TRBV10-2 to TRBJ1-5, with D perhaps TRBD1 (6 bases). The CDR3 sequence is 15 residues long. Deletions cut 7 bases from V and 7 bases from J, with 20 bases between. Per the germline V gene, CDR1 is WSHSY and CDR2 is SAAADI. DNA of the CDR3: TGCGCCAGCACCAGGGACACCCCGGGGGACCAGCCCCAGCATTTT. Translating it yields CASTRDTPGDQPQHF.

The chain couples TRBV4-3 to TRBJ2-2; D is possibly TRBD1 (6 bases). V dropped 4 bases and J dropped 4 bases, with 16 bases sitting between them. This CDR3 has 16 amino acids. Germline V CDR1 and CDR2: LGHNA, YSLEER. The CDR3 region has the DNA TGCGCCAGCAGCCCTTACCGGGACACATCCACCGGGGAGCTGTTTTTT. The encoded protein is CASSPYRDTSTGELFF.

The CDR3 sequence: CASSQGGTGIYEQYF. CDR3 bases: TGTGCCAGCAGCCAAGGGGGCACAGGGATATACGAGCAGTACTTC. The chain combines TRBV3-1 with TRBJ2-7, with D tentatively TRBD1 (6 bases). Germline V lookup: CDR1 LGHDT, CDR2 YNNKEL (reference sequence). The CDR3 length is 15 residues. Trimming pared 1 base from V and 4 bases from J, leaving 14 bases between.

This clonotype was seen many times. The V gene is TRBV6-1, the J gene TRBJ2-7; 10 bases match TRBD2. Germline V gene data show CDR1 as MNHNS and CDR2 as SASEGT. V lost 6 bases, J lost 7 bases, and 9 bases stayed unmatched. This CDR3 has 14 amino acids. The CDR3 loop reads CASSSSGSAGEQYF. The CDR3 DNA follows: TGTGCCAGCAGCTCTAGCGGGAGTGCGGGGGAGCAGTACTTC.

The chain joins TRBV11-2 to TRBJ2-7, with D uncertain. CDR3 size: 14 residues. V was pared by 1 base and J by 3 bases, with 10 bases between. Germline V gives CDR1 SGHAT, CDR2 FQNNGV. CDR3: CASSLVLLSYEQYF. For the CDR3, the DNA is TGTGCCAGCAGCTTAGTGTTATTGAGCTACGAGCAGTACTTC.

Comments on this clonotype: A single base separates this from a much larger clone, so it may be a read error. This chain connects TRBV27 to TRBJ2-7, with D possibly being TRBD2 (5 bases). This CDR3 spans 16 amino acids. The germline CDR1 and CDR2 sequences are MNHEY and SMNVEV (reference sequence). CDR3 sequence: CTSSLGGLTPFYEQYF. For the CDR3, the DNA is TGTACCAGCAGTTTAGGAGGCCTCACCCCATTCTACGAGCAGTACTTC.

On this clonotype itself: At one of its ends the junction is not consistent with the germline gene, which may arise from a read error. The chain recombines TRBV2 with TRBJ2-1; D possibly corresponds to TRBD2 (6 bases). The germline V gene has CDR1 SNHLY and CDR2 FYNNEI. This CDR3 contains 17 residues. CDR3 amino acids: CASNGDVAGNSYNEQFF. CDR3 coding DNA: TGTGCAAGCAATGGGGACGTTGCGGGAAACTCCTACAATGAGCAGTTCTTC.

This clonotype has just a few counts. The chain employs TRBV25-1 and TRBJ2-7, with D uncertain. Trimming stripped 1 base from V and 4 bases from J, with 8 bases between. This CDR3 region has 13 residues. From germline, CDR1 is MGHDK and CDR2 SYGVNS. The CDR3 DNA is TGTGCCAGCAGTGAATCTCCAGGTTACGAGCAGTACTTC. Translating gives CASSESPGYEQYF.

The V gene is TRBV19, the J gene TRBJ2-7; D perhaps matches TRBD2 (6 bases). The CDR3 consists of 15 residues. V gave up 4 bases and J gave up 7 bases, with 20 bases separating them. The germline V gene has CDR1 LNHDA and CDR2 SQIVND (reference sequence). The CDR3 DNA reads TGTGCCAGTAGTACTTTAGCGGACCCCCTCCTGGAGCAGTACTTC. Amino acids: CASSTLADPLLEQYF. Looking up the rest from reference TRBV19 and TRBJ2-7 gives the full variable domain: DGGITQSPKYLFRKEGQNVTLSCEQNLNHDAMYWYRQDPGQGLRLIYYSQIVNDFQKGDIAEGYSVSREKKESFPLTVTSAQKNPTAFYLCASSTLADPLLEQYFGPGTRLTVT.

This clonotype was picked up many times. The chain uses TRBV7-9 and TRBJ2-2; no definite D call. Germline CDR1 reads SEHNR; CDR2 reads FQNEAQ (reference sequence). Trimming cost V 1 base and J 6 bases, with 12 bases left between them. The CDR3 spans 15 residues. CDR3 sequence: CASSLVKGSAGELFF. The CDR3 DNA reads TGTGCCAGCAGCTTAGTTAAGGGCTCGGCCGGGGAGCTGTTTTTT.

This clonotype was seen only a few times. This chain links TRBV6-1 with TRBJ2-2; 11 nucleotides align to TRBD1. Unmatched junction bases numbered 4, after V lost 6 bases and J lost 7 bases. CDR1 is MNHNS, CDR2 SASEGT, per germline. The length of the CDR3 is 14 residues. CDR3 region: CASRLGQGGGELFF. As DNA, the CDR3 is TGTGCCAGCAGATTGGGACAGGGGGGCGGGGAGCTGTTTTTT.

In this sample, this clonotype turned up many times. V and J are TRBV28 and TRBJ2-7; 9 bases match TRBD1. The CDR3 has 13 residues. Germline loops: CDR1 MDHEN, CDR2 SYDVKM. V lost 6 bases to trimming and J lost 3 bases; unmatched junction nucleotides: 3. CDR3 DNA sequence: TGTGCCAGCAGGGACAGGGGACGCTACGAGCAGTACTTC. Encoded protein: CASRDRGRYEQYF.

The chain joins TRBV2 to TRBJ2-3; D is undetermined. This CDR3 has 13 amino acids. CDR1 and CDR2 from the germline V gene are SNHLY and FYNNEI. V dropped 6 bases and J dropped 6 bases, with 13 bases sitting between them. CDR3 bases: TGTGCCAGCAGCTCGAACATAGGGGATACGCAGTATTTT. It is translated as CASSSNIGDTQYF.

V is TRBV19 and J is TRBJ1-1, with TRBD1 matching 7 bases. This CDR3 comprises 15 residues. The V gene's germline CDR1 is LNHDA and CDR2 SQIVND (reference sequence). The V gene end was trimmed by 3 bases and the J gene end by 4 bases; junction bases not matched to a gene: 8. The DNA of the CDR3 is TGTGCCAGTAGTATCGAGACAGGGAGAAGCACTGAAGCTTTCTTT. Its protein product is CASSIETGRSTEAFF.

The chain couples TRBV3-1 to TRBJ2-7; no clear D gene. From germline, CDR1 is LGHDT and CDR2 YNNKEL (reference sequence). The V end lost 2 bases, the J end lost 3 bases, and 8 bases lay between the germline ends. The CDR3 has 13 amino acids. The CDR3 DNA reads TGTGCCAGCAGCCAACAGGCCGACTACGAGCAGTACTTC. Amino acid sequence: CASSQQADYEQYF.

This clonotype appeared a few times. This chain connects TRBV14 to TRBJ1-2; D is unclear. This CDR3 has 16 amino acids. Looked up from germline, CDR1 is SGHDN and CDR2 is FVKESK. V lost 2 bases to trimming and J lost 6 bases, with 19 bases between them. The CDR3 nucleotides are TGTGCCAGCAGCCAAAGATGGAACTATCAAGGGAATGGCTACACCTTC. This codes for CASSQRWNYQGNGYTF.